This T cell receptor (beta chain) was recovered during a study of cytomegalovirus exposure and HLA in healthy donors. Study-level findings and limits: Using the classifier, cytomegalovirus status was reportedly diagnosed with high specificity and sensitivity. In the roughly 110 validation repertoires, about 94% of cluster scores exceeded 0, per a later analysis.

From the roughly 120-subject validation cohort, which was separate from the approximately 670-subject first cohort, the donors were drawn. There are 14 residues in the CDR3. The V gene lost 3 bases and the J gene lost 0 bases, with 10 bases spanning the gap. Germline loops: CDR1 SGDLS, CDR2 YYNGEE. Concerning this clone: Its antigen is undetermined.

Measured with immunoSEQ multiplex PCR; TCRdb has only the in-frame clones, and not every one. The table lists about 110,000 clones, approximately 90% of them singletons. The clonotype originates from a woman aged 18-29 years in good health and CMV-seropositive. Material for sequencing was PBMCs. V and J are TRBV9 and TRBJ2-7; TRBD1 is a possible D gene (5 bases). The CDR3 DNA sequence: TGTGCCAGCAGCGCAGGGTGGGGCTCCTACGAGCAGTACTTC. It translates to CASSAGWGSYEQYF.